One T cell receptor beta chain is described in this entry. For the library, individual cDNA molecules each received unique molecular identifiers. In TCRdb, the RACE reads were re-called with MiXCR into one record per CDR3 protein. The sample consists of some 350,000 distinct CDR3 sequences, around 6% of them appearing once. Sample time point: patch test 2, 6 weeks after DPC sensitization. Treatment here: therapeutic diphenylcyclopropenone sensitization with weekly scalp DPC. Each patch test followed a blood draw. This entry belongs to a study of human T cells and chemical hapten exposure. As for the study in general: Small differences in pooled library volume mainly drove the variation in TCR yields per sample.

CDR3 size: 13 residues. V lost 2 bases and J lost 3, with 7 bases in between. Germline CDR1 is MNHNY and CDR2 is SVGAGI (reference sequence). This sequence joins TRBV6-6 and TRBJ2-5, with no clear D. The clonotype comes from a young woman with alopecia areata. Some clones in this sample may be carry-over from other donors' samples. Here the sequenced sample was whole blood, taken in connection with sensitization to the hapten diphenylcyclopropenone (DPC). Here the CDR3 DNA reads TGTGCCAGCAGTTACCCCCCTGAAGAGACCCAGTACTTC. Its protein is CASSYPPEETQYF.